This T cell receptor (beta chain) was sequenced during a study of PD-L1 blockade in urothelial cancer. This clone was picked up one time. Only in-frame clones appear in the TCRdb table, and some are missing; sequencing was by immunoSEQ multiplex PCR. The sample carries about 73,000 clones, roughly nine tenths recorded once. This TCR derives from a man aged 55-75 years with urothelial cancer. The sequenced sample was PBMCs, obtained around atezolizumab (anti-PD-L1) treatment.

The CDR3 sequence: CATNLGRVGTQYF. As DNA, the CDR3 is TGTGCCACCAACCTCGGGCGGGTGGGGACCCAGTACTTC. V usage is TRBV2 and J usage is TRBJ2-5; TRBD2 is a possible D gene (5 bases). Trimming took 10 bases from V and 7 from J, leaving 19 bases between them. Germline CDR1 SNHLY, CDR2 FYNNEI. CDR3 length: 13 amino acids.